One and the same sample provided the 27 T cell receptor beta chains below, sequenced in a study of T cell repertoires in cytomegalovirus infection (dated by TCRdb to the late 2010s). For these receptors, no antigen is known. The treatment or condition label corresponds to: in vitro stimulation with specific CMV peptide epitopes to enrich CMV-specific T cells. For sequencing, an Illumina HiSeq 1500 was employed. Starting from the raw public reads, TCRdb applied fastp trimming at Q25, assembled clones with MiXCR and retained in-frame beta chains. Identical CDR3 proteins give one entry, which carries the most common genes and DNA. In all, the sample holds about 160,000 distinct CDR3 sequences, and 20% to 25% of those were seen once. Under 30% of the sample is in the top ten clones. Here the sequenced sample was CD8+ T cells from cultured PBMCs, taken from culture after CMV antigen stimulation. The receptors shown here come from a human donor in good health (CMV status not recorded). Some clones in this sample may be carry-over from other donors' samples.

V usage is TRBV7-9 and J usage is TRBJ2-5; maybe TRBD1 (5 bases). Germline CDR1 is SEHNR and CDR2 is FQNEAQ (reference sequence). V was pared by 5 bases and J by 0 bases, with 13 bases between. CDR3 length: 15 residues. The CDR3 loop reads CASSLLTDHQETQYF. For the CDR3, the DNA is TGTGCCAGCAGCCTATTGACAGACCACCAAGAGACCCAGTACTTC.

The sample holds a few counts of this clonotype. The V gene is TRBV7-2, the J gene TRBJ2-1; TRBD2 matches 9 bases. Germline assignment: CDR1 SGHTA and CDR2 FQGNSA. The V segment lost 3 bases and the J segment 5 bases; nucleotides outside the gene matches: 5. CDR3 size: 15 residues. This CDR3 reads CASSFYRGGDNEQFF. The CDR3 DNA follows: TGTGCCAGCAGCTTTTATCGCGGGGGGGACAATGAGCAGTTCTTC.

V and J are TRBV5-8 and TRBJ1-1; D remains ambiguous. CDR3 length: 13 residues. CDR1 SGHTS and CDR2 YDEGEE come from the germline V gene. V lost 0 bases, J lost 9 bases, and 12 bases lay in between. Here the CDR3 reads CASSLEGNAQAFF. CDR3 nucleotide sequence: TGTGCCAGCAGCTTGGAAGGAAACGCTCAAGCTTTCTTT.

The CDR3 sequence is CASSSTRSGQPQHF. CDR3 bases: TGTGCCAGCAGCTCAACCCGGTCAGGCCAGCCCCAGCATTTT. V gene TRBV7-9 combines with J gene TRBJ1-5; no clear D gene. Trimming took 4 bases from V and 7 from J, leaving 14 bases between them. CDR1 is SEHNR, CDR2 FQNEAQ, per germline (reference sequence). The CDR3 loop spans 14 amino acids. Full variable domain (missing parts from reference TRBV7-9 and TRBJ1-5): DTGVSQNPRHKITKRGQNVTFRCDPISEHNRLYWYRQTLGQGPEFLTYFQNEAQLEKSRLLSDRFSAERPKGSFSTLEIQRTEQGDSAMYLCASSSTRSGQPQHFGDGTRLSIL.

V gene TRBV12-3 or TRBV12-4 combines with J gene TRBJ2-7; a possible D gene is TRBD2 (5 bases). The CDR3 has 13 amino acids. V lost 4 bases, J lost 2 bases, and 9 bases lay in between. Here the CDR3 reads CASSSGVAYEQYF. As DNA, the CDR3 is TGTGCCAGCAGTTCCGGGGTCGCCTACGAGCAGTACTTC.

This sequence joins TRBV4-3 and TRBJ1-2, with unresolved D. The germline CDR1 and CDR2 sequences are LGHNA and YSLEER. The V gene lost 0 bases and the J gene lost 1 base, with 6 bases spanning the gap. The CDR3 loop spans 14 amino acids. The CDR3 loop is CASSQEENNYGYTF. CDR3 nucleotides: TGCGCCAGCAGCCAAGAGGAGAATAACTATGGCTACACCTTC.

This clonotype was recorded at least ten times. The J gene is TRBJ1-2, the V gene TRBV4-1; D might be TRBD1 (5 bases). Trimming stripped 2 bases from V and 8 bases from J, with 24 bases between. The CDR3 sequence is 17 residues long. Germline CDR1 reads MGHRA; CDR2 reads YSYEKL. The CDR3, as DNA: TGCGCCAGCAGCCAATTTGGGGATGGGAAGGGGACGTGGGGCTACACCTTC. Translating it yields CASSQFGDGKGTWGYTF.

The gene calls are TRBV19 and TRBJ2-7; 10 bases are a match to TRBD1. Germline V CDR1 and CDR2: LNHDA, SQIVND (reference sequence). There are 14 residues in the CDR3. V trimming: 5 bases; J trimming: 5 bases; junction bases outside the gene matches: 6. This CDR3 is CASSHRGQGNEQYF. The CDR3 DNA sequence: TGTGCCAGTAGTCATCGGGGACAGGGGAACGAGCAGTACTTC. Variable domain in full (rest from reference TRBV19 and TRBJ2-7): DGGITQSPKYLFRKEGQNVTLSCEQNLNHDAMYWYRQDPGQGLRLIYYSQIVNDFQKGDIAEGYSVSREKKESFPLTVTSAQKNPTAFYLCASSHRGQGNEQYFGPGTRLTVT.

The V call is TRBV6-2 or TRBV6-3, the J call TRBJ2-7; D is ambiguous. V was shortened by 6 bases and J by 0 bases, with 6 bases between the two germline ends. Germline loops: CDR1 MNHEY, CDR2 SVGEGT. CDR3 length: 12 residues. CDR3 in amino acids: CASSTVSYEQYF. The CDR3 nucleotides are TGTGCCAGCAGCACGGTCTCCTACGAGCAGTACTTC.

The V and J genes are TRBV11-2 and TRBJ2-7; D call uncertain. Per germline, CDR1 SGHAT and CDR2 FQNNGV. The CDR3 covers 16 residues. Trimming took off 1 base at V and 0 bases at J, with 13 bases between the two ends. CDR3 in DNA: TGTGCCAGCAGCTTAGGCCCGGACCCCAACTCCTACGAGCAGTACTTC. Its protein is CASSLGPDPNSYEQYF.

This clonotype was found a few times. The V gene is TRBV12-3 or TRBV12-4, the J gene TRBJ1-2, with a possible D match to TRBD1 (5 bases). The CDR3 is made up of 14 amino acids. Trimming took 5 bases from V and 7 from J, leaving 17 bases between them. CDR3 DNA sequence: TGTGCCAGCAGTCTCCCGGGGCCTGAGGGTGGCTACACCTTC. The encoded protein is CASSLPGPEGGYTF.

This clonotype has just a few counts. The chain combines TRBV7-2 with TRBJ2-3; D possibly corresponds to TRBD2 (6 bases). V dropped 5 bases and J dropped 10 bases, with 13 bases sitting between them. Looked up from germline, CDR1 is SGHTA and CDR2 is FQGNSA. The CDR3 spans 12 residues. CDR3 loop: CASSPERVSQYF. The DNA for the CDR3 is TGTGCCAGCAGCCCCGAGCGGGTTTCGCAGTATTTT.

This clonotype was counted only a few times. The chain uses TRBV7-2 and TRBJ1-1, with D possibly TRBD1 on 5 matching bases. Trimming left V 1 base short and J 1 base short, with 16 bases between. The CDR3 contains 17 residues. The germline gives CDR1 SGHTA, CDR2 FQGNSA. CDR3 DNA sequence: TGTGCCAGCAGCTTAGTGTTTGGGGCCGCGAGGAACACTGAAGCTTTCTTT. Translating it yields CASSLVFGAARNTEAFF.

The chain combines TRBV12-3 or TRBV12-4 with TRBJ2-5; TRBD2 agrees at 15 bases. V was pared by 6 bases and J by 1 base, with 6 bases of the junction left unmatched. There are 17 residues in the CDR3. The CDR3 bases are TGTGCCAGCAGGGGACTAGCGGGGGGTCCAACCCAAGAGACCCAGTACTTC. Its translation is CASRGLAGGPTQETQYF.

This clonotype was observed a few times. This chain joins TRBV7-2 and TRBJ2-1; D remains ambiguous. The CDR3 spans 15 residues. V was pared by 5 bases and J by 0 bases, with 11 bases between. Germline values: CDR1 SGHTA, CDR2 FQGNSA. Here the CDR3 reads CASSPRRSSYNEQFF. CDR3 coding DNA: TGTGCCAGCAGCCCCCGGCGGAGCTCCTACAATGAGCAGTTCTTC.

The chain is built from TRBV9 and TRBJ1-1; D perhaps matches TRBD1 (5 bases). The germline gives CDR1 SGDLS, CDR2 YYNGEE. V lost 0 bases to trimming and J lost 2 bases, with 29 bases between them. The CDR3 totals 21 residues. The CDR3 region is CASSVASQTVTNTGGNTEAFF. CDR3 nucleotides: TGTGCCAGCAGCGTAGCTTCTCAGACAGTCACAAATACCGGGGGAAACACTGAAGCTTTCTTT.

The rearrangement uses TRBV12-5 and TRBJ1-1; D is unresolved. The CDR3 length is 13 residues. CDR1 is LGHNT and CDR2 is FRNRAP in the germline V gene. Trimming pared 5 bases from V and 1 base from J, leaving 8 bases between. Here the CDR3 DNA reads TGTGCTAGTGGTCCCTCAGGGAACACTGAAGCTTTCTTT. Encoded protein: CASGPSGNTEAFF.

The chain couples TRBV7-2 to TRBJ1-5; the D is unclear. From germline, CDR1 is SGHTA and CDR2 FQGNSA. The CDR3 is 16 amino acids. V was trimmed by 1 base and J by 0 bases, leaving 10 bases between them. The CDR3 nucleotides are TGTGCCAGCAGCTTAGGCGGCATATATAGCAATCAGCCCCAGCATTTT. Translating gives CASSLGGIYSNQPQHF.

This clonotype was found many times. J is TRBJ2-3 and V is TRBV7-8, with 7 positions matching TRBD2. The CDR3 is made up of 14 amino acids. V was clipped by 1 base and J by 6 bases; unmatched bases: 4. Germline V gives CDR1 SGHVS, CDR2 FQNEAQ. CDR3 sequence reads: CASSLERGGDTQYF. For the CDR3, the DNA is TGTGCCAGCAGCTTAGAGCGGGGAGGGGATACGCAGTATTTT.

The chain's CDR3 is CASSLAANGAGADTQYF. Written as DNA, the CDR3 is TGTGCCAGCAGCTTAGCAGCTAACGGGGCGGGCGCAGATACGCAGTATTTT. The rearrangement uses TRBV7-2 and TRBJ2-3; D may correspond to TRBD1 or TRBD2 (5 bases each). Per germline, CDR1 SGHTA and CDR2 FQGNSA. V lost 0 bases to trimming and J lost 4 bases, with 17 bases between them. This CDR3 has 17 amino acids.

The chain uses TRBV6-6 and TRBJ2-1; 10 nucleotides match TRBD2. CDR1 MNHNY and CDR2 SVGAGI come from the germline V gene (reference sequence). Trimming cost V 5 bases and J 6 bases; bases outside gene matches: 7. This CDR3 is built from 15 residues. The CDR3 sequence: CASSVRLAGFNEQFF. The CDR3, as DNA: TGTGCCAGCAGTGTACGACTAGCGGGCTTCAATGAGCAGTTCTTC.

The V gene is TRBV28, the J gene TRBJ1-2; unclear D gene. V lost 8 bases and J 6 bases, leaving 16 bases between the germline ends. This CDR3 region has 13 residues. From germline, CDR1 is MDHEN and CDR2 SYDVKM. This chain's CDR3 is CASVGKGNDGYTF. The CDR3 DNA sequence: TGTGCCAGCGTTGGGAAAGGGAATGATGGCTACACCTTC.

V is TRBV11-2 and J is TRBJ1-4; D gene ambiguous. Between the trimmed V and J ends, which lost 7 bases and 0 bases, there was a span of 6 bases. The CDR3 totals 13 residues. The germline CDR1 and CDR2 sequences are SGHAT and FQNNGV. The CDR3 bases are TGTGCCAGCAAGGGTACAACTAATGAAAAACTGTTTTTT. Translated, it gives CASKGTTNEKLFF.

In this sample, this clonotype turned up a few times. The chain is built from TRBV24-1 and TRBJ2-5, with 11 bases aligning to TRBD1. Trimming took 9 bases from V and 1 from J; bases not matched to a gene: 6. Germline V gene lookup returns CDR1 KGHDR and CDR2 SFDVKD. The CDR3 sequence is 15 residues long. CDR3 residues: CATGDRGETQETQYF. CDR3 coding DNA: TGTGCCACCGGGGACAGGGGGGAAACCCAAGAGACCCAGTACTTC.

This clonotype rates as medium-sized. The V call is TRBV7-8, the J call TRBJ1-3; the D gene is possibly TRBD1 (5 bases). CDR1 is SGHVS, CDR2 FQNEAQ, per germline. The length of the CDR3 is 14 residues. The ends were cut back, 6 bases at V and 2 bases at J, with 11 bases in the middle. CDR3 sequence reads: CASSGGGTGNTIYF. CDR3 coding DNA: TGTGCCAGCAGTGGGGGAGGCACTGGAAACACCATATATTTT.

The chain uses TRBV6-6 and TRBJ1-5; no reliable D call. Germline values: CDR1 MNHNY, CDR2 SVGAGI (reference sequence). Trimming cost V 7 bases and J 8 bases, with 21 bases left between them. This CDR3 comprises 15 residues. The CDR3 DNA reads as TGTGCCAGCATGTTTCGTGTGGGCTTTCAGGAGCCCCAGCATTTT. Its protein product is CASMFRVGFQEPQHF.

The chain is built from TRBV7-2 and TRBJ2-3; 9 nucleotides align to TRBD1. Per germline, CDR1 SGHTA and CDR2 FQGNSA. V dropped 1 base and J dropped 5; count of bases not matched to a gene: 7. There are 16 residues in the CDR3. The CDR3 nucleotides are TGTGCCAGCAGCTTAGAGGACAGGGGAAGGGGAGATACGCAGTATTTT. It specifies CASSLEDRGRGDTQYF.